A selection of T cell receptor beta chains follows, all from one sample in a study of CD8 T cells in Susac syndrome. Each CDR3 protein gets one entry after TCRdb re-called the immunoSEQ multiplex PCR reads with MiXCR. Among hundreds of thousands of distinct CDR3 sequences listed, 75% to 85% were seen once. Material for sequencing was CD8+ T cells from PBMCs. Receptors were obtained from a human donor with multiple sclerosis. Both conserved end residues are trimmed from each CDR3. The order of the fields is CDR3 length, J gene, D gene, V gene, CDR3 protein. D genes are given only for firm matches.

>11|TRBJ1-4|-|TRBV24-1
ATSDRGGEKLF
>11|TRBJ1-1|TRBD1|TRBV28
ASSNRGQVEAF
>13|TRBJ1-2|-|TRBV6-5
ASSYSTGGIYGYT
>13|TRBJ1-1|-|TRBV6-5
ASSYLVSEFPEAF
>11|TRBJ1-1|-|TRBV2
ASSAIYHAEAF
>13|TRBJ2-7|TRBD1|TRBV5-8
ASSQTPGQGGEQY
>11|TRBJ2-1|-|TRBV4-3
ASSQEGVNEQF
>14|TRBJ2-1|-|TRBV20-1
SARGEGTATYNEQF
>13|TRBJ1-1|-|TRBV4-3
ASSQDSLGDTEAF
>13|TRBJ2-3|TRBD2|TRBV7-6
ASSSSGRITDTQY
>9|TRBJ2-3|TRBD1|TRBV19
ASKLTGGQY
>10|TRBJ2-1|-|TRBV5-4
ASSTPQDEQF
>14|TRBJ2-7|-|TRBV20-1
SVSLFRLAFNYEQY
>15|TRBJ2-1|-|TRBV30
AWSGTTGTGPYNEQF
>10|TRBJ2-7|-|TRBV7-9
ASRAGTYEQY
>13|TRBJ2-5|-|TRBV12-3/TRBV12-4
ASSFKSGGRETQY
>11|TRBJ2-1|-|TRBV5-8
ASSFGQTIVQF
>14|TRBJ2-1|TRBD1|TRBV6-5
ASSYIGQGARNEQF
>13|TRBJ2-1|-|TRBV30
AWSVGSGRLNEQF
>14|TRBJ2-4|TRBD2|TRBV25-1
ASSGTSGRAWDIQY
>13|TRBJ2-7|-|TRBV10-3
AISDIPGSPYEQY
>14|TRBJ2-7|-|TRBV4-3
ASSQDWPWKTSEQY
>15|TRBJ2-7|-|TRBV11-2
ASSPRQLSFSDYEQY
>11|TRBJ2-7|-|TRBV30
AWAPGVSLEQY
>15|TRBJ1-2|TRBD1|TRBV12-3/TRBV12-4
ASSPGGPAGTGGGYT
>12|TRBJ1-5|-|TRBV27
ASSPHPSNQPQH
>13|TRBJ1-1|-|TRBV27
ASSFTFVRNTEAF
>11|TRBJ1-1|-|TRBV5-4
ASSTQRNTEAF
>12|TRBJ2-1|-|TRBV7-9
ASNPGASYNEQF
>14|TRBJ2-5|TRBD2|TRBV28
ASSPGLAGVGETQY
>12|TRBJ1-2|-|TRBV4-2
ASSQERDYYGYT
>15|TRBJ2-3|TRBD2|TRBV7-3
ASSTSRTSERTDTQY
>15|TRBJ2-7|TRBD1|TRBV6-1
ASTQGAGGARSYEQY
>15|TRBJ2-2|TRBD1|TRBV24-1
ATSDLGQGSYTGELF
>11|TRBJ2-1|-|TRBV5-6
ASSFLRADEQF
>14|TRBJ2-1|-|TRBV3-1
ASSQDWRYGLNEQF
>12|TRBJ1-4|-|TRBV7-9
ASSLLPSREKLF
>16|TRBJ2-1|TRBD2|TRBV4-3
ASSQEGLAGDPDNEQF
>18|TRBJ2-7|TRBD2|TRBV6-1
ASRDLQGPGPAGGLHEQY
>11|TRBJ1-1|TRBD1|TRBV27
ASGRDRASEAF
>13|TRBJ1-1|TRBD1|TRBV7-3
ASSPLTGMNTEAF
>9|TRBJ1-1|-|TRBV29-1
SVPGPSEAF
>12|TRBJ2-1|-|TRBV27
ASSDTPIYNEQF
>13|TRBJ1-1|TRBD1|TRBV27
ASSATTGAGTEAF
>10|TRBJ2-2|-|TRBV5-4
ASPRDTGELF
>12|TRBJ1-1|-|TRBV2
ASSEIREGTEAF
>11|TRBJ1-2|-|TRBV11-2
ASSQNSALGYT
>13|TRBJ2-3|TRBD2|TRBV28
ASSSEAGAQDTQY
>13|TRBJ2-5|-|TRBV20-1
SARAPGSQGETQY
>12|TRBJ2-1|TRBD2|TRBV29-1
SVLKTSVYNEQF
>14|TRBJ1-5|TRBD1|TRBV28
ASSLGLGQTNQPQH
>14|TRBJ1-5|-|TRBV28
ASSQQPETEYQPQH
>9|TRBJ2-7|-|TRBV7-8
ASSSSTEQY
>17|TRBJ2-3|TRBD2|TRBV4-2
ASSQEIPLAGYHTDTQY
>12|TRBJ1-5|-|TRBV24-1
ATSDFRSNQPQH